Reported below is one T cell receptor beta chain. Its antigen remains unidentified. The sample is drawn from a study of cytomegalovirus exposure and HLA in healthy donors. General study points: Excluded: some indistinguishable V segments such as TRBV6-2 and TRBV6-3. The authors later linked a missense DCLRE1C variant to TCR beta V- and J-gene trimming. Sequencing likely produced, as an artifact, a cluster of highly shared sequence variants.

This PCR relied on a set of 60 Vbeta primers and 13 Jbeta primers. As handled by the study authors: In a later analysis, the count reached 75 million to 90 million unique TCR beta chains, with approximately 10 million shared. The method was immunoSEQ multiplex PCR; TCRdb's version includes in-frame clones alone and lacks a portion of them. Clone size and the V and J calls come from that table; the DNA yielded D and trimming. The sample lists about 110,000 clones; around 78% were seen once. CDR3 size: 17 residues. J gave up 5 bases and V 1 base, and 8 bases lay outside the gene matches. Per the germline V gene, CDR1 is LNHDA and CDR2 is SQIVND (reference sequence).

The sample taken for sequencing was PBMCs. The chain uses TRBV19 and TRBJ2-7, with 13 nucleotides matching TRBD2. The receptor comes from a male donor in good health and CMV-seronegative. The CDR3 bases are TGTGCCAGTAGTATAGTGACAGGAGGGACTAGCGGGAACGAGCAGTACTTC. It encodes CASSIVTGGTSGNEQYF.